Below are 20 T cell receptor beta chains sequenced from a single sample in a study of OX40 agonist ivuxolimab in advanced cancers. Sequencing was performed with immunoSEQ multiplex PCR; in TCRdb, only in-frame clones are kept and a portion is missing. The profile covers some 34,000 clones, with around 90% appearing a single time and roughly 13% taken by the ten largest. This specimen consisted of CD4+ or CD8+ T cells sorted from blood, obtained in a trial of the OX40 agonist ivuxolimab. Source of these receptors: an adult with an advanced solid tumor such as melanoma, head and neck, liver or kidney cancer.

This chain connects TRBV9 to TRBJ2-3; 7 bases fit TRBD2. In germline, CDR1 is SGDLS, CDR2 YYNGEE. Trimming removed 3 bases from V and 3 bases from J; junction bases left unmatched: 10. The CDR3 runs 16 residues. The CDR3 loop is CASSDPSGTTTDTQYF. CDR3 coding DNA: TGTGCCAGCAGCGACCCTAGCGGAACAACAACAGATACGCAGTATTTT. The entire variable domain, with the rest obtained from reference TRBV9 and TRBJ2-3, is as follows: DSGVTQTPKHLITATGQRVTLRCSPRSGDLSVYWYQQSLDQGLQFLIQYYNGEERAKGNILERFSAQQFPDLHSELNLSSLELGDSALYFCASSDPSGTTTDTQYFGPGTRLTVL.

The rearrangement links TRBV28 to TRBJ1-1; TRBD1 agrees at 10 bases. The germline gives CDR1 MDHEN, CDR2 SYDVKM. Unmatched junction bases numbered 7, after V lost 5 bases and J lost 1 base. CDR3 length equals 16 residues. This CDR3 reads CASSLDRGLGNTEAFF. In nucleotides, the CDR3 is TGTGCCAGCAGTCTGGACAGGGGGTTGGGGAACACTGAAGCTTTCTTT. Based on the CDR3 plus reference TRBV28 and TRBJ1-1, the full variable domain is DVKVTQSSRYLVKRTGEKVFLECVQDMDHENMFWYRQDPGLGLRLIYFSYDVKMKEKGDIPEGYSVSREKKERFSLILESASTNQTSMYLCASSLDRGLGNTEAFFGQGTRLTVV.

The chain combines TRBV5-1 with TRBJ2-7, with D possibly TRBD2 on 5 matching bases. V lost 5 bases and J lost 4, with 7 bases in between. The germline CDR1 and CDR2 sequences are SGHRS and YFSETQ. The CDR3 is made up of 11 amino acids. This chain's CDR3 is CASRREYEQYF. The DNA for the CDR3 is TGCGCCAGCAGACGGGAATACGAGCAGTACTTC.

This clone was recorded only once. V is TRBV28 and J is TRBJ1-1; 8 nucleotides align to TRBD1. The junction had 12 bases not matched to a gene; V was cut back by 6 bases and J by 3 bases. The CDR3 extends over 16 amino acids. CDR1 MDHEN and CDR2 SYDVKM come from the germline V gene. CDR3 loop: CASSYYTGGIDTEAFF. CDR3 in DNA: TGTGCCAGCAGCTACTATACAGGGGGTATAGACACTGAAGCTTTCTTT.

J is TRBJ2-3 and V is TRBV7-6, with D unclear. CDR1 and CDR2 (germline): SGHVS, FNYEAQ. The CDR3 runs 17 residues. Trimming cost V 1 base and J 0 bases, with 14 bases left between them. The CDR3 protein is CASSLELAFTSTDTQYF. The CDR3 nucleotides are TGTGCCAGCAGCTTAGAATTGGCTTTCACTAGCACAGATACGCAGTATTTT. Filled out from reference TRBV7-6 and TRBJ2-3, the complete variable domain reads GAGVSQSPRYKVTKRGQDVALRCDPISGHVSLYWYRQALGQGPEFLTYFNYEAQQDKSGLPNDRFSAERPEGSISTLTIQRTEQRDSAMYRCASSLELAFTSTDTQYFGPGTRLTVL.

The V and J genes are TRBV28 and TRBJ2-5; 10 bases line up with TRBD2. Looked up from germline, CDR1 is MDHEN and CDR2 is SYDVKM. The trim removed 1 base at V and 4 bases at J, leaving 6 bases unmatched. The CDR3 is 16 residues long. The CDR3 protein is CASSLLVPSGRETQYF. CDR3 sequence (DNA): TGTGCCAGCAGTTTATTGGTCCCTAGCGGGAGAGAGACCCAGTACTTC.

This clone was seen only once. The CDR3 sequence: CASSSHSAARENIQYF. CDR3 coding DNA: TGTGCCAGCAGTAGTCATTCGGCGGCCCGGGAGAACATTCAGTACTTC. This sequence joins TRBV27 and TRBJ2-4; tentatively, D is TRBD2 (6 bases). Deletions cut 5 bases from V and 7 bases from J, with 21 bases between. The germline gives CDR1 MNHEY, CDR2 SMNVEV (reference sequence). The CDR3 consists of 16 residues.

This clone appeared once. The chain uses TRBV29-1 and TRBJ2-7; 10 bases line up with TRBD1. Trimming took 5 bases from V and 3 from J; bases not matched to a gene: 4. Looked up from germline, CDR1 is SQVTM and CDR2 is ANQGSEA. This CDR3 is built from 13 residues. The CDR3 bases are TGCAGCGTTACCGGGACAGGGGTCTACGAGCAGTACTTC. This codes for CSVTGTGVYEQYF.

The chain has TRBV4-3 and TRBJ1-5; 7 bases match TRBD1. The CDR3 is 15 residues long. Per germline, CDR1 LGHNA and CDR2 YSLEER. Unmatched junction bases numbered 3, after V lost 1 base and J lost 3 bases. The CDR3 DNA sequence: TGCGCCAGCAGCCAAGTGACAGGGCCCAATCAGCCCCAGCATTTT. It is translated as CASSQVTGPNQPQHF.

This rearrangement joins TRBV5-1 to TRBJ2-7; 10 nucleotides align to TRBD1. Germline V CDR1 and CDR2: SGHRS, YFSETQ. V gave up 4 bases and J gave up 3 bases; unmatched junction bases: 13. CDR3 length: 17 residues. The CDR3 protein is CASSPGPSGTGVYEQYF. As DNA, the CDR3 is TGCGCCAGCAGCCCGGGGCCTTCCGGGACAGGGGTCTACGAGCAGTACTTC.

This chain connects TRBV28 to TRBJ2-1; a possible D gene is TRBD2 (5 bases). This CDR3 has 15 residues. Trimming took off 1 base at V and 8 bases at J, with 15 bases between the two ends. The germline gives CDR1 MDHEN, CDR2 SYDVKM. The CDR3 reads CASSLSPLADYEQFF. CDR3 coding DNA: TGTGCCAGCAGTTTATCCCCCCTAGCAGACTATGAGCAGTTCTTC.

The rearrangement uses TRBV15 and TRBJ2-2, with D uncertain. Germline V gene data show CDR1 as LNHNV and CDR2 as YYDKDF (reference sequence). This CDR3 region has 15 residues. The V and J ends lost 0 bases and 1 base respectively, with 6 bases between them. CDR3 bases: TGTGCCACCAGCAGAGATGGTGGGAACACCGGGGAGCTGTTTTTT. Translated, it gives CATSRDGGNTGELFF.

The rearrangement uses TRBV2 and TRBJ2-1; no firm D call. The CDR3 is 14 residues long. V lost 10 bases and J lost 0, with 13 bases in between. CDR1 is SNHLY and CDR2 is FYNNEI in the germline V gene. CDR3 coding DNA: TGTGCCAATTCAGACACCAACTCCTACAATGAGCAGTTCTTC. This translates into CANSDTNSYNEQFF. The full variable domain, its missing parts supplied by reference TRBV2 and TRBJ2-1, is EPEVTQTPSHQVTQMGQEVILRCVPISNHLYFYWYRQILGQKVEFLVSFYNNEISEKSEIFDDQFSVERPDGSNFTLKIRSTKLEDSAMYFCANSDTNSYNEQFFGPGTRLTVL.

There are a few counts of this clone. The chain joins TRBV19 to TRBJ2-7; unclear D gene. The ends were cut back, 3 bases at V and 5 bases at J, with 17 bases in the middle. Germline assignment: CDR1 LNHDA and CDR2 SQIVND (reference sequence). The CDR3 loop spans 15 amino acids. This chain's CDR3 is CASSMVWGVWHEQYF. The CDR3, as DNA: TGTGCCAGTAGTATGGTCTGGGGTGTTTGGCACGAGCAGTACTTC. The full variable domain, completed using reference TRBV19 and TRBJ2-7, is DGGITQSPKYLFRKEGQNVTLSCEQNLNHDAMYWYRQDPGQGLRLIYYSQIVNDFQKGDIAEGYSVSREKKESFPLTVTSAQKNPTAFYLCASSMVWGVWHEQYFGPGTRLTVT.

V is TRBV13 and J is TRBJ2-5; 8 bases are a match to TRBD1. The V and J ends lost 5 bases and 4 bases, in that order; junction bases with no gene match: 3. The length of the CDR3 is 13 residues. Looked up from germline, CDR1 is PRHDT and CDR2 is FYEKMQ (reference sequence). The CDR3 DNA sequence: TGTGCCAGCAGCCCCAGGGGGCGAGAGACCCAGTACTTC. Protein product: CASSPRGRETQYF.

V and J are TRBV2 and TRBJ2-7; 8 bases line up with TRBD2. With 8 bases clipped from V and 2 bases from J, the junction kept 14 bases outside the gene matches. Germline-derived CDR1 and CDR2 are SNHLY and FYNNEI. The CDR3 has 16 residues. The CDR3 spells CASLTGSGSIAYEQYF. The CDR3 DNA reads as TGTGCCAGCTTAACTGGCAGCGGGAGCATCGCCTACGAGCAGTACTTC. Variable domain in full (rest from reference TRBV2 and TRBJ2-7): EPEVTQTPSHQVTQMGQEVILRCVPISNHLYFYWYRQILGQKVEFLVSFYNNEISEKSEIFDDQFSVERPDGSNFTLKIRSTKLEDSAMYFCASLTGSGSIAYEQYFGPGTRLTVT.

The chain recombines TRBV25-1 with TRBJ2-5, with 14 bases matching TRBD2. After removal of 8 bases from V and 9 bases from J, the junction contained 5 bases not matched to a gene. Germline lookup yields CDR1 MGHDK and CDR2 SYGVNS. The CDR3 runs to 13 residues. The CDR3 DNA sequence: TGTGCCAGCCGGGGACTAGCGGGAGTGGCCCAGTACTTC. Its protein product is CASRGLAGVAQYF.

This chain joins TRBV19 and TRBJ1-1; D not certain. The CDR3 is 12 residues long. Germline V gene sequence: CDR1 LNHDA, CDR2 SQIVND (reference sequence). The germline V and J ends were trimmed by 5 bases and 2 bases, with 6 bases remaining between them. The CDR3 coding sequence is TGTGCCAGTAGTGTCGATAACACTGAAGCTTTCTTT. Translation gives CASSVDNTEAFF.

CDR3 nucleotide sequence: TGTGCCAGCAGCCCAAGGGGTTCAGGAGAGACCCAGTACTTC. Translated, it gives CASSPRGSGETQYF. The chain carries TRBV13 and TRBJ2-5; D possibly corresponds to TRBD1 (5 bases). The CDR3 sequence is 14 residues long. Germline lookup yields CDR1 PRHDT and CDR2 FYEKMQ (reference sequence). V dropped 5 bases and J dropped 4 bases, with 14 bases sitting between them.

This clone was observed a handful of times. The chain uses TRBV6-1 and TRBJ1-3; D remains ambiguous. Germline V gene data show CDR1 as MNHNS and CDR2 as SASEGT. V was cut by 2 bases and J by 0 bases, with 8 bases left in between. This CDR3 spans 15 amino acids. This CDR3 is CASSEYPSSGNTIYF. CDR3 DNA sequence: TGTGCCAGCAGTGAATACCCGAGCTCTGGAAACACCATATATTTT.